A selection of T cell receptor beta chains follows, all from one sample in a study of blood T cell dynamics during melanoma immunotherapy. Repertoires were generated with immunoSEQ multiplex PCR, while TCRdb's copy carries only in-frame clones and drops some. The repertoire holds just under 6,000 clones, with roughly 77% as singletons. The sample consisted of blood, taken from a patient treated with checkpoint blockade. The origin of the receptors is a human donor with melanoma. Both conserved end residues are part of each CDR3. The D gene is left open where the match is weak. Rows may omit the clone size; those that give it use once, few, many or a size class.

V gene: TRBV6-1
J gene: TRBJ2-7
CDR3 length: 18
D gene: TRBD2
clone size: -
CDR3 protein: CAISDAFRTSGGGGEQYF
CDR3 DNA: TGTGCCATCAGTGACGCCTTCCGGACTAGCGGGGGGGGCGGCGAGCAGTACTTC

V gene: TRBV5-1
J gene: TRBJ1-2
CDR3 length: 15
D gene: -
clone size: -
CDR3 protein: CASSVRGEGTYGYTF
CDR3 DNA: TGCGCCAGCAGCGTCCGCGGGGAGGGAACCTATGGCTACACCTTC

V gene: TRBV5-6
J gene: TRBJ2-7
CDR3 length: 15
D gene: -
clone size: -
CDR3 protein: CASSLAGAGAYEQYF
CDR3 DNA: TGTGCCAGCAGCTTGGCCGGGGCAGGCGCCTACGAGCAGTACTTC

V gene: TRBV5-6
J gene: TRBJ2-1
CDR3 length: 15
D gene: -
clone size: -
CDR3 protein: CASSFLQADYNEQFF
CDR3 DNA: TGTGCCAGCAGCTTCTTGCAGGCCGACTACAATGAGCAGTTCTTC

V gene: TRBV6-1
J gene: TRBJ2-7
CDR3 length: 13
D gene: -
clone size: -
CDR3 protein: CASSGQFTYEQYF
CDR3 DNA: TGTGCCAGCAGCGGACAGTTTACCTACGAGCAGTACTTC

V gene: TRBV27
J gene: TRBJ1-2
CDR3 length: 14
D gene: TRBD1
clone size: once
CDR3 protein: CASSLFRGNYGYTF
CDR3 DNA: TGTGCCAGCAGTTTATTCAGGGGGAACTATGGCTACACCTTC

V gene: TRBV7-2
J gene: TRBJ2-7
CDR3 length: 13
D gene: TRBD2
clone size: once
CDR3 protein: CASSFSGGYEQYF
CDR3 DNA: TGTGCCAGCAGCTTTTCGGGAGGATACGAGCAGTACTTC

V gene: TRBV25-1
J gene: TRBJ2-2
CDR3 length: 14
D gene: -
clone size: -
CDR3 protein: CASKGVGNTGELFF
CDR3 DNA: TGTGCCAGCAAGGGCGTGGGGAACACCGGGGAGCTGTTTTTT

V gene: TRBV23-1
J gene: TRBJ2-7
CDR3 length: 18
D gene: TRBD1
clone size: -
CDR3 protein: CASSQSGIRDRTYYEQYF
CDR3 DNA: TGCGCCAGCAGTCAATCAGGTATCAGGGACAGAACGTACTACGAGCAGTACTTC

V gene: TRBV9
J gene: TRBJ2-1
CDR3 length: 15
D gene: TRBD1
clone size: -
CDR3 protein: CASSVGGQVYNEQFF
CDR3 DNA: TGTGCCAGCAGCGTAGGGGGACAGGTCTACAATGAGCAGTTCTTC

V gene: TRBV5-4
J gene: TRBJ1-6
CDR3 length: 12
D gene: -
clone size: -
CDR3 protein: CASSLRNSPLHF
CDR3 DNA: TGTGCCAGCAGCTTAAGGAATTCACCCCTCCACTTT

V gene: TRBV2
J gene: TRBJ1-1
CDR3 length: 12
D gene: -
clone size: -
CDR3 protein: CASRGLVPEAFF
CDR3 DNA: TGTGCCAGCAGGGGACTGGTCCCTGAAGCTTTCTTT

V gene: TRBV5-1
J gene: TRBJ2-5
CDR3 length: 14
D gene: -
clone size: -
CDR3 protein: CASSPAGPQETQYF
CDR3 DNA: TGCGCCAGCAGCCCCGCGGGGCCCCAAGAGACCCAGTACTTC

V gene: TRBV6-6
J gene: TRBJ2-7
CDR3 length: 15
D gene: TRBD1
clone size: few
CDR3 protein: CASRYMGQGSYEQYF
CDR3 DNA: TGTGCCAGCAGATACATGGGACAGGGTAGCTACGAGCAGTACTTC

V gene: TRBV6-5
J gene: TRBJ2-3
CDR3 length: 15
D gene: TRBD1
clone size: -
CDR3 protein: CASSSPTGGRNTQYF
CDR3 DNA: TGTGCCAGCAGTTCCCCGACAGGGGGCAGGAATACGCAGTATTTT

V gene: TRBV5-1
J gene: TRBJ2-7
CDR3 length: 14
D gene: TRBD1
clone size: -
CDR3 protein: CASGPGDSLSEQYF
CDR3 DNA: TGCGCCAGCGGCCCCGGGGACAGTCTAAGCGAGCAGTACTTC

V gene: TRBV11-3
J gene: TRBJ2-7
CDR3 length: 13
D gene: -
clone size: -
CDR3 protein: CASSQAEFSEQYF
CDR3 DNA: TGTGCCAGCAGCCAGGCTGAATTCTCCGAGCAGTACTTC

V gene: TRBV6-1
J gene: TRBJ2-1
CDR3 length: 15
D gene: TRBD2
clone size: -
CDR3 protein: CASRVGTSPYNEQFF
CDR3 DNA: TGTGCCAGCAGGGTCGGGACTAGCCCCTACAATGAGCAGTTCTTC

V gene: TRBV29-1
J gene: TRBJ2-7
CDR3 length: 13
D gene: TRBD2
clone size: -
CDR3 protein: CSVDSSGGYEQYF
CDR3 DNA: TGCAGCGTTGACAGTTCGGGGGGTTACGAGCAGTACTTC

V gene: TRBV7-2
J gene: TRBJ2-5
CDR3 length: 13
D gene: -
clone size: -
CDR3 protein: CASSLGGGETQYF
CDR3 DNA: TGTGCCAGCAGCTTAGGGGGAGGCGAGACCCAGTACTTC

V gene: TRBV13
J gene: TRBJ2-3
CDR3 length: 17
D gene: -
clone size: once
CDR3 protein: CASSFKTQGTDTDTQYF
CDR3 DNA: TGTGCCAGCAGCTTCAAAACACAGGGAACAGACACAGATACGCAGTATTTT

V gene: TRBV29-1
J gene: TRBJ2-3
CDR3 length: 15
D gene: TRBD2
clone size: once
CDR3 protein: CSVEFQRESTDTQYF
CDR3 DNA: TGCAGCGTTGAATTCCAGCGGGAGAGCACAGATACGCAGTATTTT

V gene: TRBV6-5
J gene: TRBJ1-5
CDR3 length: 15
D gene: TRBD1
clone size: -
CDR3 protein: CAIKKRDRHSSPQHF
CDR3 DNA: TGTGCCATCAAAAAACGGGACAGGCACTCGTCGCCCCAGCATTTT

V gene: TRBV7-2
J gene: TRBJ1-1
CDR3 length: 14
D gene: -
clone size: -
CDR3 protein: CASSPGDKQIGAFF
CDR3 DNA: TGTGCCAGCAGCCCCGGGGATAAGCAGATAGGGGCTTTCTTT

V gene: TRBV18
J gene: TRBJ1-6
CDR3 length: 15
D gene: -
clone size: -
CDR3 protein: CASSPRDDPNSPLHF
CDR3 DNA: TGTGCCAGCTCACCACGGGACGACCCGAATTCACCCCTCCACTTT

V gene: TRBV5-6
J gene: TRBJ2-7
CDR3 length: 12
D gene: -
clone size: -
CDR3 protein: CASNPRGSEQYF
CDR3 DNA: TGTGCCAGCAACCCGAGGGGTAGCGAGCAGTACTTC

V gene: TRBV7-3
J gene: TRBJ2-2
CDR3 length: 15
D gene: -
clone size: -
CDR3 protein: CASSPQNRNTGELFF
CDR3 DNA: TGTGCCAGCAGCCCACAAAATCGGAACACCGGGGAGCTGTTTTTT

V gene: TRBV7-9
J gene: TRBJ2-5
CDR3 length: 13
D gene: -
clone size: -
CDR3 protein: CASSSEGWQTQYF
CDR3 DNA: TGTGCCAGCAGCTCGGAGGGGTGGCAGACCCAGTACTTC